One sample yielded the 7 T cell receptor beta chains listed below, sequenced in a study of cytomegalovirus exposure and HLA in healthy donors. With 60 Vbeta and 13 Jbeta primers, the PCR was carried out. Sequencing was performed with immunoSEQ multiplex PCR; in TCRdb, only in-frame clones are kept and a portion is missing. The sample consists of about 110,000 clones, around 85% of them appearing once. The sample comprised PBMCs. These receptors came from a man aged 30 to 45 in good health and CMV-seropositive.

On this clone: Different DNA sequences within this sample yield the same CDR3. The chain combines TRBV28 with TRBJ1-1; 8 bases are shared with TRBD1. Germline lookup yields CDR1 MDHEN and CDR2 SYDVKM. The CDR3 contains 15 residues. With V trimmed by 1 base and J by 0 bases, 1 base remained unmatched. Here the CDR3 reads CASSLSTGVNTEAFF. CDR3 bases: TGTGCCAGCAGTTTATCGACAGGGGTGAACACTGAAGCTTTCTTT.

Turning to this clone: The junction and the germline gene differ at one end; a read error may be behind it. The chain uses TRBV7-9 and TRBJ1-1; 8 positions match TRBD1. Germline-derived CDR1 and CDR2 are SEHNR and FQNEAQ (reference sequence). The CDR3 has 14 residues. The CDR3, as DNA: TGTTCCAGCAGCTTAGGGGGACAGGCGGGTGAAGCTTTCTTT. Its protein product is CSSSLGGQAGEAFF. The entire variable domain, with the rest obtained from reference TRBV7-9 and TRBJ1-1, is as follows: DTGVSQNPRHKITKRGQNVTFRCDPISEHNRLYWYRQTLGQGPEFLTYFQNEAQLEKSRLLSDRFSAERPKGSFSTLEIQRTEQGDSAMYLCSSSLGGQAGEAFFGQGTRLTVV.

The chain recombines TRBV5-1 with TRBJ2-7; D is unclear. Germline V gives CDR1 SGHRS, CDR2 YFSETQ. V was trimmed by 0 bases and J by 1 base, leaving 11 bases between them. CDR3 length: 15 amino acids. The CDR3 region has the DNA TGCGCCAGCAGCTTGGTTCTATCGGGTTCCTACGAGCAGTACTTC. This translates into CASSLVLSGSYEQYF. Together with reference TRBV5-1 and TRBJ2-7, the CDR3 gives the full variable domain: KAGVTQTPRYLIKTRGQQVTLSCSPISGHRSVSWYQQTPGQGLQFLFEYFSETQRNKGNFPGRFSGRQFSNSRSEMNVSTLELGDSALYLCASSLVLSGSYEQYFGPGTRLTVT.

The chain combines TRBV6-5 with TRBJ2-7; D is unresolved. The CDR3 spans 14 residues. The germline V gene has CDR1 MNHEY and CDR2 SVGAGI. V was trimmed by 2 bases and J by 0 bases, leaving 8 bases between them. The CDR3 is CASSYGPTSYEQYF. In nucleotides, the CDR3 is TGTGCCAGCAGTTACGGGCCGACCTCCTACGAGCAGTACTTC.

The chain uses TRBV7-9 and TRBJ1-2, with 9 bases aligning to TRBD1. The CDR3 runs 15 residues. The V gene's germline CDR1 is SEHNR and CDR2 FQNEAQ (reference sequence). Trimming removed 7 bases from V and 3 bases from J; junction bases left unmatched: 9. This chain's CDR3 is CASTKGTGPDYGYTF. The DNA of the CDR3 is TGTGCCAGCACCAAAGGGACAGGGCCGGACTATGGCTACACCTTC.

This chain joins TRBV5-4 and TRBJ2-7, with 10 bases aligning to TRBD2. Germline V lookup: CDR1 SGHNT, CDR2 YYREEE (reference sequence). The CDR3 covers 15 residues. Trimming cost V 4 bases and J 0 bases; bases outside gene matches: 4. The CDR3 region has the DNA TGTGCCAGCAGCAGTATAGCGGGGGGCTCCTACGAGCAGTACTTC. As protein: CASSSIAGGSYEQYF.

The V call is TRBV7-9, the J call TRBJ2-7; 8 positions match TRBD1. Trimming at V came to 4 bases and at J to 6 bases, leaving 2 bases not matched to a gene. This CDR3 has 12 amino acids. The V gene's germline CDR1 is SEHNR and CDR2 FQNEAQ (reference sequence). CDR3 protein: CASSSDRAEQYF. The CDR3 coding sequence is TGTGCCAGCAGCTCGGACAGGGCCGAGCAGTACTTC.